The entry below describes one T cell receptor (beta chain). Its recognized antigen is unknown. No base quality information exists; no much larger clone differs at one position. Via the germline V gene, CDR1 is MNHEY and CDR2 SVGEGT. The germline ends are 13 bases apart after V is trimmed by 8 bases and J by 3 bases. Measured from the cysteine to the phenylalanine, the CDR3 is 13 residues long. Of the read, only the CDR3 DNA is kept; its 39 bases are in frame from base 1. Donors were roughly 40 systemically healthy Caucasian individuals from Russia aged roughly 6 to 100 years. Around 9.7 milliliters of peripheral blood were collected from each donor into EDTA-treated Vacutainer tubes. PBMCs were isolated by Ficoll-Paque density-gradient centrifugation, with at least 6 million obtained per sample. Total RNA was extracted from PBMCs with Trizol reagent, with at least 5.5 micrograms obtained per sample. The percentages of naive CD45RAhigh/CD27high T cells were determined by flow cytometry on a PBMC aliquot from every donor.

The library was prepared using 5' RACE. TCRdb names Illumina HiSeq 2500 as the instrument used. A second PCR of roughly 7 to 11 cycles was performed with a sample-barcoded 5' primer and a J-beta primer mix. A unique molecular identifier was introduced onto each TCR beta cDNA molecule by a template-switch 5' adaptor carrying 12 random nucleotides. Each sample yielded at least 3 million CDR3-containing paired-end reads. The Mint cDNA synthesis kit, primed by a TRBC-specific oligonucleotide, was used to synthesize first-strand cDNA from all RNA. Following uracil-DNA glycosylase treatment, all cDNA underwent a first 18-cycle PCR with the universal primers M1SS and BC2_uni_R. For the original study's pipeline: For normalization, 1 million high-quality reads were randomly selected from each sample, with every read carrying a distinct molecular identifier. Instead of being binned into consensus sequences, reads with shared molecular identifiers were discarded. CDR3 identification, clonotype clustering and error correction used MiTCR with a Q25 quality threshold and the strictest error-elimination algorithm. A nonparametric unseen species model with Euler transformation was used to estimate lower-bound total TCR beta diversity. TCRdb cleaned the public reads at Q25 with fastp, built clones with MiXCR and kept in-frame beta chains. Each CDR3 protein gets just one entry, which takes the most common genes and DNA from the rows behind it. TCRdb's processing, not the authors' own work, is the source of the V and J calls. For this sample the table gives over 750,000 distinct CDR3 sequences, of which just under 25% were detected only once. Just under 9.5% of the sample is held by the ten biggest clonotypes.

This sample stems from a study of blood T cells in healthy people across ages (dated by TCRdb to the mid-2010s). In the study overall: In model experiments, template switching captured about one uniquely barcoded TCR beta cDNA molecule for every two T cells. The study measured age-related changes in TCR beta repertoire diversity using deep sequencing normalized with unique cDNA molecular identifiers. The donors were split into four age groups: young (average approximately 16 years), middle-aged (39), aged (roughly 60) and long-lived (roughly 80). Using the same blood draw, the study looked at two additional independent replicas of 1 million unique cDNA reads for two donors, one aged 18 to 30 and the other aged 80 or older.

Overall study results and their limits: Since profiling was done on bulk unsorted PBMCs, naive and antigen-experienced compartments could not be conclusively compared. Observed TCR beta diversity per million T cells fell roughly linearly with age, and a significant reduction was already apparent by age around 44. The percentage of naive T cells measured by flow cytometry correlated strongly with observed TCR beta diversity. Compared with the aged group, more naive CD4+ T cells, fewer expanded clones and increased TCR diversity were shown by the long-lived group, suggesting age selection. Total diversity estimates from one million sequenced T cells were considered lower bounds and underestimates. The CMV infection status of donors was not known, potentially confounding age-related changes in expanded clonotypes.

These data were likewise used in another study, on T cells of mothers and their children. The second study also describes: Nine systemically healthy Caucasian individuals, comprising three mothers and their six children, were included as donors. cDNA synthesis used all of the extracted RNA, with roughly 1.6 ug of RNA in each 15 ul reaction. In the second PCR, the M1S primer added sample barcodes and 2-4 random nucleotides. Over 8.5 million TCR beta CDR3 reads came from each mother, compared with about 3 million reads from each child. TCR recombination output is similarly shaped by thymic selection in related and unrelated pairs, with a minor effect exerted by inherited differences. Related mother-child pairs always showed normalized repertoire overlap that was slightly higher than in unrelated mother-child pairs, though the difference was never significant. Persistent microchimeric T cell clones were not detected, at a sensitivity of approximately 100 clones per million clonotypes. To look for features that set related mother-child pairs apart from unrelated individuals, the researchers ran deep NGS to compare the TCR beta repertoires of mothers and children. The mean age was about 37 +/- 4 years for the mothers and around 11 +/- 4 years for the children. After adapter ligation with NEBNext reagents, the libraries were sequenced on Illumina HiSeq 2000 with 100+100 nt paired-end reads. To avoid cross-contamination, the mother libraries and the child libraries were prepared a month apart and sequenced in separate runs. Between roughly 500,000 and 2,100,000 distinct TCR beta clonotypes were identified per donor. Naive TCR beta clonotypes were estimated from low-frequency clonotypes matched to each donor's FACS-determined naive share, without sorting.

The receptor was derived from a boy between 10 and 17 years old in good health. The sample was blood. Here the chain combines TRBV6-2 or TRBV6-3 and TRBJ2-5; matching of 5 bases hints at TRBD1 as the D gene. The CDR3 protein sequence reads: CASRKSTEETQYF. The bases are TGTGCCAGCCGCAAGTCGACAGAAGAGACCCAGTACTTC.